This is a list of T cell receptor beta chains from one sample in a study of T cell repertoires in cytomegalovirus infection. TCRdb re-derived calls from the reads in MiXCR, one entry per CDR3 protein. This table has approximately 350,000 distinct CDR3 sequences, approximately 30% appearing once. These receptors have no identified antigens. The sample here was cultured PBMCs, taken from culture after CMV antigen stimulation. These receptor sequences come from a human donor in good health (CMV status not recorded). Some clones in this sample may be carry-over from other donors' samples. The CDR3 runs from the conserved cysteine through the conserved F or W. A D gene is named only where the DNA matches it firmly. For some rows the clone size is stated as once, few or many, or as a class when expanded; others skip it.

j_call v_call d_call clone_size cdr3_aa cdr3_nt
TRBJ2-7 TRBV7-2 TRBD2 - CASSLGLAASYEQYF TGTGCCAGCAGCTTAGGACTAGCGGCCTCCTACGAGCAGTACTTC
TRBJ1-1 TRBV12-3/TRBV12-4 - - CASSLRQVESNTEAFF TGTGCCAGCAGTCTTCGACAGGTAGAGTCGAACACTGAAGCTTTCTTT
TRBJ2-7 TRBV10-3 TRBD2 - CAISLTSGSSYEQYF TGTGCCATCAGTTTAACTAGCGGGAGTTCCTACGAGCAGTACTTC
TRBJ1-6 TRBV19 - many CASSLVNSPLHF TGTGCCAGCAGCTTAGTTAATTCACCCCTCCACTTT
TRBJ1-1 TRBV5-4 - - CASSHRPNTEAFF TGTGCCAGCAGCCACAGGCCGAACACTGAAGCTTTCTTT
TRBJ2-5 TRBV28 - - CASRPGGETQYF TGTGCCAGCAGACCCGGGGGAGAGACCCAGTACTTC
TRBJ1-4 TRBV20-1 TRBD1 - CSARGQGANEKLFF TGCAGTGCTAGAGGACAGGGAGCTAATGAAAAACTGTTTTTT
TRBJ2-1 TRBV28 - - CASRKGYNEQFF TGTGCCAGCCGCAAGGGGTACAATGAGCAGTTCTTC
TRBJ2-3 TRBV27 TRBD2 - CASSYPGTSGRDTQYF TGTGCCAGCAGTTACCCCGGGACTAGCGGGAGGGATACGCAGTATTTT
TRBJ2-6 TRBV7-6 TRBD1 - CASSQRPGTGNGANVLTF TGTGCCAGCAGCCAACGTCCCGGGACAGGGAATGGGGCCAACGTCCTGACTTTC
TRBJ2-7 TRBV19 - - CASSSPGRGEQYF TGTGCCAGTAGTTCCCCGGGTAGAGGCGAGCAGTACTTC
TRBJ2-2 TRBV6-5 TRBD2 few CASTKPGGAGELFF TGTGCCAGCACCAAACCGGGGGGTGCCGGGGAGCTGTTTTTT
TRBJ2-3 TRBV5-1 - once CASSTSSVFRTDTQYF TGCGCCAGCAGCACCTCTAGCGTCTTTAGGACAGATACGCAGTATTTT
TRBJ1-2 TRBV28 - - CASSLFGDHGYTF TGTGCCAGCAGTTTATTTGGAGATCATGGCTACACCTTC
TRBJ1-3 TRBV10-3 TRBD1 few CAISDSGGRNTIYF TGTGCCATCAGTGACTCAGGGGGCCGAAACACCATATATTTT
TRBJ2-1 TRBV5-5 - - CASSLGSRASDEQFF TGTGCCAGCAGCCTGGGGAGCAGGGCGAGCGATGAGCAGTTCTTC
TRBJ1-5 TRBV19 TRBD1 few CASSVDRGNGAQHF TGTGCCAGTAGTGTGGACAGGGGAAACGGAGCCCAGCATTTT
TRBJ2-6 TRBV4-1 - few CASSQGARRRSGANVLTF TGCGCCAGCAGCCAAGGAGCCCGCAGGCGCTCTGGGGCCAACGTCCTGACTTTC
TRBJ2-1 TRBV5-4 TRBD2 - CASSLSERGWLSSYNEQFF TGTGCCAGCAGCTTGAGTGAGCGGGGCTGGCTCAGCTCCTACAATGAGCAGTTCTTC
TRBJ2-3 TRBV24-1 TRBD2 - CATAGSGLAGVDTQYF TGTGCCACCGCAGGCTCCGGACTAGCCGGGGTGGATACGCAGTATTTT
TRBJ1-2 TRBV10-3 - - CAISDPGGSWLSGKPQNYGYTF TGTGCCATCAGTGATCCGGGGGGAAGTTGGCTTTCCGGGAAGCCCCAAAACTATGGCTACACCTTC
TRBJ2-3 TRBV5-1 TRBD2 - CASSSRGGRGTDTQYF TGCGCCAGCAGCTCGCGCGGCGGGAGAGGGACAGATACGCAGTATTTT
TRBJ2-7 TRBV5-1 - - CASSSLGTHPYEQYF TGCGCCAGCAGCTCCCTCGGGACGCACCCCTACGAGCAGTACTTC
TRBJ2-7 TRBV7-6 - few CASSFGHRSAYSYEQYF TGTGCCAGCAGCTTCGGCCATCGGTCGGCGTATTCCTACGAGCAGTACTTC
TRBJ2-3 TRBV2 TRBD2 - CASRSGLRTDTQYF TGTGCCAGCAGGTCGGGACTACGTACAGATACGCAGTATTTT
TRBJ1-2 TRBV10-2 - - CASSFLQGPNYGYTF TGCGCCAGCAGTTTCCTACAGGGACCTAACTATGGCTACACCTTC
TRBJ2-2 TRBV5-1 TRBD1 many CASSVQGAWAGELFF TGCGCCAGCAGCGTACAGGGGGCATGGGCCGGGGAGCTGTTTTTT
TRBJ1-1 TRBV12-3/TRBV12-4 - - CASSLGGVTTEAFF TGTGCCAGCAGTTTAGGGGGGGTTACGACTGAAGCTTTCTTT
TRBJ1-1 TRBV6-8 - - CASADYTEAFF TGTGCCAGCGCCGACTACACTGAAGCTTTCTTT
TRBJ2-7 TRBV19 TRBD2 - CASSIEGGGEQYF TGTGCCAGTAGTATCGAGGGCGGGGGCGAGCAGTACTTC
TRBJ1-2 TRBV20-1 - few CSASLVFPNYGYTFPNYGYTF -
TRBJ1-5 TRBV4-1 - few CASSQEVRGGTTYSNQPQHF TGCGCCAGCAGCCAAGAGGTTCGCGGAGGGACAACTTATAGCAATCAGCCCCAGCATTTT
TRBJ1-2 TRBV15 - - CATSSFNYGYTF TGTGCCACCAGCAGTTTCAACTATGGCTACACCTTC
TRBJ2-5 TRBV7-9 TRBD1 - CASSDRTGGGETQYF TGTGCCAGCAGCGACCGGACAGGGGGGGGAGAGACCCAGTACTTC
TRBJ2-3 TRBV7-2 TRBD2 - CASSRTSGGADTQYF TGTGCCAGCAGCCGGACTAGCGGGGGTGCAGATACGCAGTATTTT
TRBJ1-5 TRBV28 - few CASCWSTGWYSNQPQHF TGTGCCAGCTGTTGGTCCACAGGGTGGTATAGCAATCAGCCCCAGCATTTT
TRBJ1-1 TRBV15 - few CATSVDSNTEAFF TGTGCCACCAGCGTCGATAGCAACACTGAAGCTTTCTTT
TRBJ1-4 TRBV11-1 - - CASSPREAEKLFF TGTGCCAGCAGCCCCCGGGAGGCAGAAAAACTGTTTTTT
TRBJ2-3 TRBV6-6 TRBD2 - CASSSMTSGATDTQYF TGTGCCAGCAGTTCCATGACTAGCGGGGCCACAGATACGCAGTATTTT
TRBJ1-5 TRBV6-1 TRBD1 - CASSADRVNQPQHF TGTGCCAGCAGCGCCGACAGGGTCAATCAGCCCCAGCATTTT
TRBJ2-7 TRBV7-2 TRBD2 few CASSLGPGAGSEQYF TGTGCCAGCAGCTTAGGACCGGGAGCGGGGAGCGAGCAGTACTTC
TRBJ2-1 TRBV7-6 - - CASSLRGGNEQFF TGTGCCAGCAGCTTAAGGGGGGGCAATGAGCAGTTCTTC
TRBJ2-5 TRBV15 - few CATSIRSGWMTQYF TGTGCCACCAGCATACGATCGGGGTGGATGACCCAGTACTTC
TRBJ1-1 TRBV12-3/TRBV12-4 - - CASSLDGLDTEAFF TGTGCCAGCAGTTTGGACGGCCTGGACACTGAAGCTTTCTTT
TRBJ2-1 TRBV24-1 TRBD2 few CATSGQTSGTIYNEQFF TGTGCCACCAGTGGCCAGACTAGCGGGACTATCTACAATGAGCAGTTCTTC
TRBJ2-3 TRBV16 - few CASSQFNVYSDTQYF TGTGCCAGCAGCCAATTCAACGTTTATTCAGATACGCAGTATTTT
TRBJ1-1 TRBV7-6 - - CASSAFGVKVPEAFF TGTGCCAGCAGCGCCTTTGGGGTCAAGGTTCCCGAAGCTTTCTTT